These T cell receptor beta chains were read from a single sample in a study of T cell responses to AZD1222 COVID-19 vaccine. TCRdb's copy holds only in-frame clones and misses some; the assay was immunoSEQ multiplex PCR. The sample includes fewer than 110,000 clones, about nine tenths of them seen just once. The sequencing used peripheral blood, collected on day 0 of AZD1222 vaccination. The receptor set was obtained from an adult in good health. Both conserved end residues are part of each CDR3. A D gene is named only where the DNA matches it firmly. Only part of the rows carry a size: once, few, many, or a class if the clone is expanded.

v_call	j_call	clone_size	d_call	cdr3_nt	cdr3_aa
TRBV30	TRBJ2-1	NA	TRBD2	TGTGCCTGGAGTGTACAGGCTAGCGGGGGGAAGGAGTTCTTC	CAWSVQASGGKEFF
TRBV5-1	TRBJ2-7	NA	NA	TGCGCCAGCAGCTTCCTGGGGTCGCACGAGCAGTACTTC	CASSFLGSHEQYF
TRBV27	TRBJ2-1	NA	TRBD2	TGTGCCAGCAGTCGACTAGCGGGAGCCGGTGAGCAGTTCTTC	CASSRLAGAGEQFF
TRBV7-2	TRBJ1-2	NA	NA	TGTGCCAGCAGCTTATTGCAGGGAGGCGACTATGGCTACACCTTC	CASSLLQGGDYGYTF
TRBV10-2	TRBJ1-2	once	NA	TGCGCCAGCAGTGAGTCGGGCCAGCTCTATGGCTACACCTTC	CASSESGQLYGYTF
TRBV5-6	TRBJ2-1	NA	TRBD2	TGTGCCAGCACCTTTGGGGCTAGCGGGGGATCCAATGAGCAGTTCTTC	CASTFGASGGSNEQFF
TRBV24-1	TRBJ2-1	NA	NA	TGTGCCACCACCCTCGGGAATGAGCAGTTCTTC	CATTLGNEQFF
TRBV30	TRBJ1-4	NA	NA	TGTGCCTGGAGTGTACGGTCCGCCCTGGAACTGTTTTTT	CAWSVRSALELFF
TRBV6-6	TRBJ1-3	NA	NA	TGTGCCAGCAGTCCCTCAGGAAACACCATATATTTT	CASSPSGNTIYF
TRBV19	TRBJ2-5	NA	TRBD1	TGTGCCAGTCGACAGGGGGCATTGGAGACCCAGTACTTC	CASRQGALETQYF
TRBV12-5	TRBJ1-1	NA	TRBD1	TGTGCTAGTGGTTTGTGGGGACCGGGACAGGGAGGTATGGGTTTAACTGAAGCTTTCTTT	CASGLWGPGQGGMGLTEAFF
TRBV24-1	TRBJ1-5	few	TRBD1	TGTGCCACAGGGGGACAGCCCAATCAGCCCCAGCATTTT	CATGGQPNQPQHF
TRBV28	TRBJ2-7	NA	NA	TGTGCCAGCCGCAGAGGCTACGAGCAGTACTTC	CASRRGYEQYF
TRBV2	TRBJ2-3	NA	NA	TGTGCCAGCAGTCCAACAGGGCCCAATCCAGATACGCAGTATTTT	CASSPTGPNPDTQYF
TRBV27	TRBJ2-1	once	TRBD2	TGTGCCAGCAGTTTGGTTCGTAGCGGGAGCCCCCTTTCCTACAATGAGCAGTTCTTC	CASSLVRSGSPLSYNEQFF
TRBV3-1/TRBV3-2	TRBJ2-1	NA	TRBD2	TGTGCCAGCAGCCAAGACCCAAGGACTAGCGTTGAGCAGTTCTTC	CASSQDPRTSVEQFF
TRBV5-1	TRBJ2-5	few	TRBD1	TGCGCCAGCAGCTCCGGACAGGGAGCACAAGAGACCCAGTACTTC	CASSSGQGAQETQYF
TRBV13	TRBJ2-5	NA	NA	TGTGCCAGCAGCTTAGGCCTGGGCGGGGGCGTGGGGCAAGAGACCCAGTACTTC	CASSLGLGGGVGQETQYF
TRBV4-1	TRBJ1-1	NA	NA	TGCGCCAGCAGCCAAGCGCGGCTAGGGAACACTGAAGCTTTCTTT	CASSQARLGNTEAFF
TRBV5-6	TRBJ1-2	NA	NA	TGTGCCAGCAGCTCCCAGGATTATGGCTACACCTTC	CASSSQDYGYTF
TRBV18	TRBJ1-6	once	NA	TGTGCCAGCTCAGAAAGTTTCGATAATTCACCCCTCCACTTT	CASSESFDNSPLHF
TRBV5-1	TRBJ1-2	once	NA	TGCGCCAGCAGCCCTGGGCAGGTCAGAGGCTACACCTTC	CASSPGQVRGYTF
TRBV2	TRBJ1-1	NA	NA	TGTGCCAGCAAAGGACAGATGAACACTGAAGCTTTCTTT	CASKGQMNTEAFF
TRBV30	TRBJ1-4	NA	NA	TGTGCCTGGGCCCGGGGACCGGGGGAAAAACTGTTTTTT	CAWARGPGEKLFF
TRBV7-9	TRBJ1-1	NA	NA	TGTGCCAGCAGCCTCAGGGCATTGAACACTGAAGCTTTCTTT	CASSLRALNTEAFF
TRBV27	TRBJ2-7	NA	NA	TGTGCCAGCAGTTTATTCGGACACCCTACCTACGAGCAGTACTTC	CASSLFGHPTYEQYF
TRBV7-8	TRBJ2-3	NA	TRBD1	TGTGCCAGCAGCTTAGACAGGGGGCTCGGCACAGATACGCAGTATTTT	CASSLDRGLGTDTQYF
TRBV6-5	TRBJ1-2	NA	NA	TGTGCCAGCAGTTACTCGGGGGGGCTAGGCTACACCTTC	CASSYSGGLGYTF
TRBV6-5	TRBJ1-1	NA	NA	TGTGCCAGCAGCCTCCTATTGACAGCGAACACTGAAGCTTTCTTT	CASSLLLTANTEAFF
TRBV5-6	TRBJ2-7	few	TRBD1	TGTGCCAGCAGCTTGGGAGACAGGGGGCTCAGCGAGCAGTACTTC	CASSLGDRGLSEQYF
TRBV9	TRBJ2-7	NA	TRBD1	TGTGCCAGCAGCCCGTACGACAGGGTAGGAGACGAGCAGTACTTC	CASSPYDRVGDEQYF
TRBV7-9	TRBJ2-3	NA	NA	TGTGCCAGCAGCTTAGCCGGGGGCGCCTCGCAGTATTTT	CASSLAGGASQYF
TRBV5-1	TRBJ1-4	NA	TRBD1	TGCGCCAGCAGCTCAGGGGACAGGGACGATGAAAAACTGTTTTTT	CASSSGDRDDEKLFF
TRBV7-2	TRBJ2-5	NA	TRBD2	TGTGCCAGCAGCGTACTAGCGCTTTTAGGAGAGACCCAGTACTTC	CASSVLALLGETQYF
TRBV19	TRBJ2-7	NA	NA	TGTGCCAGTAGCGATAGCGGCCGGGACTACGAGCAGTACTTC	CASSDSGRDYEQYF
TRBV12-3/TRBV12-4	TRBJ1-2	NA	TRBD1	TGTGCCAGTACAACGACAGGGGGCTCGCACTACACCTTC	CASTTTGGSHYTF
TRBV7-9	TRBJ2-6	NA	NA	TGTGCCAGCAGCTTTGTAGGGTCTGGGGCCAACGTCCTGACTTTC	CASSFVGSGANVLTF
TRBV9	TRBJ2-1	NA	NA	TGTGCCAGCAGCCCGAGCTCCGCGTACAATGAGCAGTTCTTC	CASSPSSAYNEQFF
TRBV5-1	TRBJ2-7	NA	NA	TGCGCCAGCAGCTTGGGGTCTATGAGGGACCTCTACGAGCAGTACTTC	CASSLGSMRDLYEQYF
TRBV7-9	TRBJ1-2	NA	NA	TGTGCCAGCAGCTTAGTTCAGGGGCACTATGGCTACACCTTC	CASSLVQGHYGYTF